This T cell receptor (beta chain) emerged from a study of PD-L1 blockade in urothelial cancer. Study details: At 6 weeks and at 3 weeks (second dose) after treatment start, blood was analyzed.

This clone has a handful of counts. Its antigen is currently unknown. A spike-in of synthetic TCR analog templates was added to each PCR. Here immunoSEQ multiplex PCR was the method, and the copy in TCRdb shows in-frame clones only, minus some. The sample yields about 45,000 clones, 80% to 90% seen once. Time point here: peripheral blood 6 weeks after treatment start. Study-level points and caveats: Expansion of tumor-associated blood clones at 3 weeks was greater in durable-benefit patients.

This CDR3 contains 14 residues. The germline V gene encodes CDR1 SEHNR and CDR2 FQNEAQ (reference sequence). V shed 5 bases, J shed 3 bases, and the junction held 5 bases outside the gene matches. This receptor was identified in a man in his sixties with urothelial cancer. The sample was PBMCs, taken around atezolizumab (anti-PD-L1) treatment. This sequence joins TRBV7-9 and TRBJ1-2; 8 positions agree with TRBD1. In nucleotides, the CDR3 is TGTGCCAGCAGCATGACAGGGGACTACTATGGCTACACCTTC. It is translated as CASSMTGDYYGYTF.